Given below is one T cell receptor (beta chain) in context. Trimming removed 0 bases from V and 5 bases from J, with 11 bases in between. The germline gives CDR1 KGHSH, CDR2 LQKENI. The CDR3 spans 14 residues. The source of the sample is a study of shared clonotypes between healthy human individuals. This table comes from immunoSEQ multiplex PCR, and its TCRdb copy is limited to in-frame clones, with some not included. The data contain 2.3 million or so clones, more than 85% of them singletons. The chain has TRBV18 and TRBJ2-7, with TRBD1 as a possible D gene (5 bases). Sequenced material: naive CD4+ T cells from PBMCs. This sample's subset: CD45RA+ positively selected. The source is a man in his late teens or twenties in good health. Some clones in this sample may be carry-over from other donors' samples. The CDR3 protein is CASSPPARADEQYF. The CDR3 DNA is TGTGCCAGCTCACCACCTGCCAGGGCCGACGAGCAGTACTTC.